Presented here are 6 T cell receptor beta chains from one specimen sequenced in a study of graft-versus-host responses after intestinal transplantation. Profiling relied on immunoSEQ multiplex PCR, and the TCRdb table lists in-frame clones only, not all of them. Of approximately 76,000 clones listed, about 87% are singletons. These TCRs' antigens remain unknown. Here the sequenced sample was unstimulated CD4+ T cells sorted from spleen or lymph node cells, taken before transplant. These receptors all stem from a human donor who was the organ donor for an intestinal transplant.

The chain employs TRBV5-6 and TRBJ2-7; 7 nucleotides align to TRBD1. The V gene end was trimmed by 1 base and the J gene end by 2 bases; junction bases not matched to a gene: 3. Germline V lookup: CDR1 SGHDT, CDR2 YYEEEE. The CDR3 has 14 residues. This CDR3 reads CASSLLGQTYEQYV. The CDR3 nucleotides read TGTGCCAGCAGCTTGCTGGGACAGACCTACGAGCAGTACGTC.

The genes are TRBV5-1 and TRBJ1-6, with D possibly being TRBD1 (6 bases). The V gene's germline CDR1 is SGHRS and CDR2 YFSETQ. This CDR3 has 19 residues. V was trimmed by 4 bases and J by 0 bases, leaving 20 bases between them. CDR3 coding DNA: TGCGCCAGCAGCCCAGGGGCCTTATTAACGAGCTCCTATAATTCACCCCTCCACTTT. It translates to CASSPGALLTSSYNSPLHF.

The chain combines TRBV10-3 with TRBJ2-3, with D perhaps matching TRBD2 (6 bases). Trimming shortened V by 0 bases and J by 4 bases, and 20 bases separated the two germline ends. Germline V gives CDR1 ENHRY, CDR2 SYGVKD. The CDR3 has 18 residues. This CDR3 reads CAISESHPGLQRPDTQYF. CDR3 DNA sequence: TGTGCCATCAGTGAGTCGCATCCGGGACTCCAAAGGCCAGATACGCAGTATTTT.

The genes are TRBV6-6 and TRBJ1-5; TRBD1 agrees at 7 bases. CDR3 length: 15 residues. The V gene end was trimmed by 0 bases and the J gene end by 3 bases; junction bases not matched to a gene: 2. Per germline, CDR1 MNHNY and CDR2 SVGAGI (reference sequence). The CDR3 spells CASSYSGQTNQPQHF. CDR3 in DNA: TGTGCCAGCAGTTACTCGGGACAGACCAATCAGCCCCAGCATTTT.

A few counts support this clone. V gene TRBV7-9 combines with J gene TRBJ2-2; the D is unclear. The germline V and J ends were trimmed by 4 bases and 1 base, with 13 bases remaining between them. This CDR3 comprises 16 residues. Germline V gene data show CDR1 as SEHNR and CDR2 as FQNEAQ (reference sequence). The CDR3 here is CASSSGSIKNTGELFF. CDR3 nucleotides: TGTGCCAGCAGCTCCGGGTCGATTAAGAACACCGGGGAGCTGTTTTTT.

This rearrangement joins TRBV15 to TRBJ2-2; a weak D match, TRBD2 (6 bases). The CDR3 has 14 amino acids. From germline, CDR1 is LNHNV and CDR2 YYDKDF (reference sequence). Trimming left V 0 bases short and J 7 bases short, with 9 bases between. For the CDR3, the DNA is TGTGCCACCAGCAGAGAAGGAGCGGGCGGGGAGCTGTTTTTT. This sequence encodes CATSREGAGGELFF.